Following are 22 T cell receptor beta chains from one sample sequenced in a study of vaccination and CD4 T cells after COVID-19. What these receptors recognize is not known. Treatment in this sample: approximately nine-day PBMC culture with coronavirus spike peptide pools or control peptides (ViraFEST assay). At the Johns Hopkins FTIC core, DNA taken from cultured CD4+ T cells was sequenced by way of the Oncomine TCR Beta short-read assay. TCRdb independently ran MiXCR on the PCR reads; one entry per CDR3 protein. The table records 9,500 to 15,000 distinct CDR3 sequences, around 30% of them present only once. Sequencing used cultured CD4+ T cells from blood. These receptors came from a human donor with COVID-19.

This clonotype was counted between two and nine times. This sequence joins TRBV6-2 or TRBV6-3 and TRBJ2-5; 9 bases map to TRBD2. Germline-derived CDR1 and CDR2 are MNHEY and SVGEGT. Trimming took 5 bases from V and 0 from J; bases not matched to a gene: 7. CDR3 length: 16 residues. The CDR3 sequence: CASSGLAGRYQETQYF. CDR3 sequence (DNA): TGTGCCAGCAGTGGCCTAGCGGGGCGCTACCAAGAGACCCAGTACTTC.

The chain uses TRBV19 and TRBJ2-3, with 8 nucleotides matching TRBD1. With 6 bases clipped from V and 5 bases from J, the junction kept 13 bases outside the gene matches. CDR1 LNHDA and CDR2 SQIVND come from the germline V gene (reference sequence). This CDR3 contains 16 residues. CDR3 DNA: TGTGCCAGTAGGAACTCGGGACAGGCGATAAGAGATACGCAGTATTTT. It specifies CASRNSGQAIRDTQYF.

This clonotype is termed medium-sized. The genes are TRBV6-1 and TRBJ1-6, with D unresolved. The V gene's germline CDR1 is MNHNS and CDR2 SASEGT. CDR3 length equals 15 residues. V was pared by 5 bases and J by 5 bases, with 13 bases between. The CDR3 nucleotides are TGTGCCAGCAGTCCCCCGACTGGCCATAATTCACCCCTCCACTTT. This codes for CASSPPTGHNSPLHF.

The table lists this clonotype with a few counts. The V gene is TRBV11-3, the J gene TRBJ1-1; no clear D gene. V was clipped by 1 base and J by 8 bases, with 8 bases between them. The CDR3 runs 12 residues. Germline V gene data show CDR1 as SGHNT and CDR2 as YENEEA. In DNA form, the CDR3 reads TGTGCCAGCAGCTTAGCCCCGGCAGAAGCTTTCTTT. This translates into CASSLAPAEAFF. Using reference TRBV11-3 and TRBJ1-1 for the parts outside the CDR3, the full variable domain is EAGVVQSPRYKIIEKKQPVAFWCNPISGHNTLYWYLQNLGQGPELLIRYENEEAVDDSQLPKDRFSAERLKGVDSTLKIQPAELGDSAVYLCASSLAPAEAFFGQGTRLTVV.

The chain links TRBV28 to TRBJ2-3; D is unresolved. Per germline, CDR1 MDHEN and CDR2 SYDVKM. The CDR3 has 12 residues. Between the trimmed V and J ends, which lost 5 bases and 9 bases, there was a span of 12 bases. The CDR3 bases are TGTGCCAGCAGTACGCTGAAACAGACGCAGTATTTT. Translated: CASSTLKQTQYF. Full variable domain (remainder filled in from reference TRBV28 and TRBJ2-3): DVKVTQSSRYLVKRTGEKVFLECVQDMDHENMFWYRQDPGLGLRLIYFSYDVKMKEKGDIPEGYSVSREKKERFSLILESASTNQTSMYLCASSTLKQTQYFGPGTRLTVL.

By sample share, this clonotype is medium-sized. This chain connects TRBV6-1 to TRBJ1-5, with D possibly being TRBD1 (6 bases). CDR1 is MNHNS and CDR2 is SASEGT in the germline V gene. The CDR3 runs to 13 residues. Trimming removed 8 bases from V and 1 base from J, with 9 bases in between. The CDR3 reads CASGDRSNQPQHF. CDR3 nucleotides: TGTGCCAGCGGAGACAGGAGCAATCAGCCCCAGCATTTT.

This clonotype was found a few times. J is TRBJ1-1 and V is TRBV6-4, with D possibly being TRBD1 (5 bases). V lost 0 bases and J 3 bases, leaving 14 bases between the germline ends. Germline CDR1 and CDR2: MRHNA and SNTAGT. This CDR3 is built from 16 residues. The CDR3 region is CASSDSYQGGHTEAFF. CDR3 in DNA: TGTGCCAGCAGTGACTCGTACCAGGGAGGTCACACTGAAGCTTTCTTT.

V usage is TRBV5-4 and J usage is TRBJ1-3; 8 nucleotides line up with TRBD1. The CDR3 contains 14 residues. Trimming at V came to 3 bases and at J to 7 bases, leaving 6 bases not matched to a gene. Germline CDR1 reads SGHNT; CDR2 reads YYREEE (reference sequence). CDR3 loop: CASSSGQDPNTIYF. The CDR3 DNA is TGTGCCAGCAGCTCGGGACAGGACCCTAACACCATATATTTT.

The J gene is TRBJ2-1, the V gene TRBV6-1; D ambiguous. V gave up 7 bases and J gave up 5 bases, with 15 bases separating them. CDR3 length: 14 amino acids. Germline CDR1 and CDR2: MNHNS and SASEGT. The CDR3 sequence is CASNRLGRDNEQFF. The CDR3 nucleotides read TGTGCCAGCAATCGGTTAGGACGAGACAATGAGCAGTTCTTC.

This chain connects TRBV6-1 to TRBJ2-2; TRBD2 aligns across 8 bases. Germline CDR1 is MNHNS and CDR2 is SASEGT. CDR3 length: 15 residues. Trimming at V came to 6 bases and at J to 0 bases, leaving 3 bases not matched to a gene. In nucleotides, the CDR3 is TGTGCCAGCAGGCCGGGAGGGGCGAACACCGGGGAGCTGTTTTTT. Its translation is CASRPGGANTGELFF.

The V gene is TRBV5-1, the J gene TRBJ2-2; 9 positions match TRBD2. Trimming at V came to 4 bases and at J to 6 bases, leaving 7 bases not matched to a gene. This CDR3 region has 15 residues. Looked up from germline, CDR1 is SGHRS and CDR2 is YFSETQ. CDR3 in amino acids: CASSGRSGGPGELFF. For the CDR3, the DNA is TGCGCCAGCAGCGGGAGGAGCGGGGGGCCCGGGGAGCTGTTTTTT.

This clonotype was found a few times. The chain has TRBV21-1 and TRBJ1-2; TRBD1, the table's D call, lacks a check against the DNA. TRBV21-1 is classified as a pseudogene. CDR3 size: 16 residues. The CDR3 loop is CASSKRGQLTNYGYTF. CDR3 bases: TGTGCCAGCAGCAAAAGAGGACAGCTAACTAACTATGGCTACACCTTC.

This chain uses TRBV6-1 with TRBJ1-5, with D possibly matching TRBD1 (6 bases). The CDR3 length is 14 residues. Trimming stripped 6 bases from V and 1 base from J, with 10 bases between. Germline V gives CDR1 MNHNS, CDR2 SASEGT. CDR3 residues: CASRRDNSNQPQHF. DNA for the CDR3: TGTGCCAGCAGGAGGGACAACAGCAATCAGCCCCAGCATTTT.

This clonotype was seen more than once but under ten times. The rearrangement uses TRBV5-1 and TRBJ1-1, with TRBD1 matching 7 bases. Germline values: CDR1 SGHRS, CDR2 YFSETQ. The CDR3 contains 14 residues. The junction had 3 bases not matched to a gene; V was cut back by 4 bases and J by 0 bases. As DNA, the CDR3 is TGCGCCAGCAGCCCCGGACAGGTGAACACTGAAGCTTTCTTT. As protein: CASSPGQVNTEAFF.

In nucleotides, the CDR3 is TGCGCCAGCAGCTTGGCAACAGGGGCCTACGAGCAGTACTTC. Translation: CASSLATGAYEQYF. The rearrangement joins TRBV5-1 to TRBJ2-7; 7 bases line up with TRBD1. Trimming took 0 bases from V and 2 from J; bases not matched to a gene: 2. This CDR3 comprises 14 residues. Germline loops: CDR1 SGHRS, CDR2 YFSETQ.

The J gene is TRBJ2-5, the V gene TRBV4-1; D is possibly TRBD1 (6 bases). The V end was cut by 3 bases, the J end by 1 base, with 12 bases between. The CDR3 has 15 amino acids. The germline V gene has CDR1 MGHRA and CDR2 YSYEKL. CDR3 sequence (DNA): TGCGCCAGCAGCCAGTATGGACAGCTCCAAGAGACCCAGTACTTC. It specifies CASSQYGQLQETQYF.

This clonotype showed up just a few times. The chain uses TRBV7-2 and TRBJ1-6, with D possibly being TRBD1 (5 bases). Trimming took 5 bases from V and 11 from J, leaving 13 bases between them. The CDR3 is made up of 13 amino acids. CDR1 and CDR2 from the germline V gene are SGHTA and FQGNSA. This chain's CDR3 is CASSQGGGTPLHF. For the CDR3, the DNA is TGTGCCAGCAGCCAGGGTGGAGGGACACCCCTCCACTTT.

This chain joins TRBV19 and TRBJ1-2; D ambiguous. The CDR3 consists of 14 residues. CDR1 is LNHDA, CDR2 SQIVND, per germline (reference sequence). The V gene lost 2 bases and the J gene lost 0 bases, with 7 bases spanning the gap. The CDR3 DNA reads as TGTGCCAGTAGTATACAGGAGGCTAACTATGGCTACACCTTC. This sequence encodes CASSIQEANYGYTF.

There are a few counts of this clonotype. The chain employs TRBV11-2 and TRBJ2-5; 8 bases agree with TRBD1. Per germline, CDR1 SGHAT and CDR2 FQNNGV. This CDR3 contains 13 residues. V gave up 5 bases and J gave up 4 bases; unmatched junction bases: 3. The CDR3, as DNA: TGTGCCAGCAGCCTACAGGGGGGAGAGACCCAGTACTTC. It is translated as CASSLQGGETQYF.

There are a few counts of this clonotype. CDR3 in DNA: TGTGCCAGCAGCTTAGAGGGGGGGCCTGCGTATTTT. Protein sequence: CASSLEGGPAYF. The V gene is TRBV7-8, the J gene TRBJ2-3, with D maybe TRBD2 (7 bases). Trimming took off 1 base at V and 14 bases at J, with 13 bases between the two ends. Germline lookup yields CDR1 SGHVS and CDR2 FQNEAQ. This CDR3 is 12 amino acids long.

The chain couples TRBV20-1 to TRBJ2-3, with 8 bases that match TRBD2. Germline CDR1 is DFQATT and CDR2 is SNEGSKA (reference sequence). The CDR3 loop spans 13 amino acids. V shed 6 bases and J 1 base; nucleotides not matched to a gene: 3. The CDR3 coding sequence is TGCAGTGCCGATAGCGGGGGCACAGATACGCAGTATTTT. This sequence encodes CSADSGGTDTQYF.

This clonotype was observed a few times. V is TRBV19 and J is TRBJ1-5; D unclear. The V and J ends lost 0 bases and 7 bases respectively, with 16 bases between them. Germline V gene lookup returns CDR1 LNHDA and CDR2 SQIVND (reference sequence). There are 16 residues in the CDR3. CDR3 sequence reads: CASSIDAGQRNQPQHF. Here the CDR3 DNA reads TGTGCCAGTAGTATAGATGCGGGCCAGCGGAACCAGCCCCAGCATTTT.